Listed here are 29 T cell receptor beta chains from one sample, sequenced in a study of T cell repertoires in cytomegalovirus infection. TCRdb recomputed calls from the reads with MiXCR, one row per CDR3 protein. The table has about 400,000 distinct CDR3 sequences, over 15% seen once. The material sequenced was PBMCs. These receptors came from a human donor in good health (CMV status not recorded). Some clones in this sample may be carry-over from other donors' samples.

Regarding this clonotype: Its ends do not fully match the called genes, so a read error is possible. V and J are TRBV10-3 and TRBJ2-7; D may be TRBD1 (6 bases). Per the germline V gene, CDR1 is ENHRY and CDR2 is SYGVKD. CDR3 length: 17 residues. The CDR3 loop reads CVISESRGHFQDYEQYF. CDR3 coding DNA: TGTGTCATCAGTGAGTCCCGGGGACACTTCCAAGACTACGAGCAGTACTTC.

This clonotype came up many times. CDR3 in DNA: TGTGCCAGCAGCCCCAGGGGTCCGGTCGATGGCTACACCTTC. This gives the protein CASSPRGPVDGYTF. The chain combines TRBV7-2 with TRBJ1-2, with TRBD1 as a possible D gene (6 bases). Looked up from germline, CDR1 is SGHTA and CDR2 is FQGNSA. Trimming left V 5 bases short and J 6 bases short, with 16 bases between. The CDR3 length is 14 residues.

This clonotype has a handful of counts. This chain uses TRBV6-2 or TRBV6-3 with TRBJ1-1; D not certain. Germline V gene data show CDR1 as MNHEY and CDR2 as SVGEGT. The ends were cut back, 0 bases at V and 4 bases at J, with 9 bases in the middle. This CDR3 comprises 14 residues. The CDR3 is CASSYSWQATEAFF. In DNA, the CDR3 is TGTGCCAGCAGTTACTCGTGGCAGGCCACTGAAGCTTTCTTT.

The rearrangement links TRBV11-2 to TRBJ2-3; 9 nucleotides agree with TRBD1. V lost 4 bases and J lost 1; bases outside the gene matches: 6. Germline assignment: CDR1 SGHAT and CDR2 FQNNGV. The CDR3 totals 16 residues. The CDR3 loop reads CASSSLGTGCTDTQYF. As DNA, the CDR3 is TGTGCCAGCAGCTCGCTTGGGACAGGGTGCACAGATACGCAGTATTTT.

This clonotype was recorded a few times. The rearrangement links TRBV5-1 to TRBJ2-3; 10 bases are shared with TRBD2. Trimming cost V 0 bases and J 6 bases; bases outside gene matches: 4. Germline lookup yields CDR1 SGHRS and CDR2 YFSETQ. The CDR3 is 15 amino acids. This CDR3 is CASSLAPSGGDTQYF. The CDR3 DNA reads TGCGCCAGCAGCTTGGCGCCTAGCGGGGGTGATACGCAGTATTTT.

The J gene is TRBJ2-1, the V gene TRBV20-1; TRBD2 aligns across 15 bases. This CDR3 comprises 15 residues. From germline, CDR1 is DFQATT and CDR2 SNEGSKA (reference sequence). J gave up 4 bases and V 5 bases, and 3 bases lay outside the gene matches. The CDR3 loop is CSAHGLAGGYNEQFF. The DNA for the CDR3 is TGCAGTGCTCACGGACTAGCGGGAGGGTACAATGAGCAGTTCTTC.

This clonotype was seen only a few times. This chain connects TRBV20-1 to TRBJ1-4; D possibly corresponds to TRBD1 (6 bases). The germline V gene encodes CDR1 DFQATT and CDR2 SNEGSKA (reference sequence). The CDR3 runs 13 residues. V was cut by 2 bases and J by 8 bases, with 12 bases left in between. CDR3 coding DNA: TGCAGTGCTAGAAGGACAGCGTCAGAAAAACTGTTTTTT. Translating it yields CSARRTASEKLFF.

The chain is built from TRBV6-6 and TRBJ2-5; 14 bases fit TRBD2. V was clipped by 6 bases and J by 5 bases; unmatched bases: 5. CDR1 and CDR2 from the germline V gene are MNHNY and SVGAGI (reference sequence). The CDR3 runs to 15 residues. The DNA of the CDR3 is TGTGCCAGCAGCCCGACTAGCGGGGGGGCGGAGACCCAGTACTTC. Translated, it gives CASSPTSGGAETQYF.

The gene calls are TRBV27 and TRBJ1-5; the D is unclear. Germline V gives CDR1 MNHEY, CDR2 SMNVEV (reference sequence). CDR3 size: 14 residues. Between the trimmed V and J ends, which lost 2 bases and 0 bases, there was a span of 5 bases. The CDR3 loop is CASSLGYSNQPQHF. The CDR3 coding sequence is TGTGCCAGCAGTTTAGGGTATAGCAATCAGCCCCAGCATTTT.

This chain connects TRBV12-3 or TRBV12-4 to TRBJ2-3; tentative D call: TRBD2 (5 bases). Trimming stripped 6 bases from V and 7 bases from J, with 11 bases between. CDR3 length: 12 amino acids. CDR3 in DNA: TGTGCCAGCAGCCTGGACTTTCATACGCAGTATTTT. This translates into CASSLDFHTQYF.

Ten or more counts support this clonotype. The CDR3 sequence: CASSLGLADYGYTF. CDR3 DNA: TGTGCCAGCAGCTTGGGCCTGGCGGACTATGGCTACACCTTC. V gene TRBV7-2 combines with J gene TRBJ1-2; unclear D gene. The CDR3 contains 14 residues. Trimming took off 3 bases at V and 3 bases at J, with 11 bases between the two ends. Germline values: CDR1 SGHTA, CDR2 FQGNSA.

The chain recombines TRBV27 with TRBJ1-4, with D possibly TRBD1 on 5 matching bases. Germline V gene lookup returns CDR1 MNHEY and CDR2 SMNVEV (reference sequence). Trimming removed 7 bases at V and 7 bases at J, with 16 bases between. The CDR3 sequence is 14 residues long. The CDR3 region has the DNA TGTGCCAGCACCCGGACACTTGGAGGTGAAAAACTGTTTTTT. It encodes CASTRTLGGEKLFF.

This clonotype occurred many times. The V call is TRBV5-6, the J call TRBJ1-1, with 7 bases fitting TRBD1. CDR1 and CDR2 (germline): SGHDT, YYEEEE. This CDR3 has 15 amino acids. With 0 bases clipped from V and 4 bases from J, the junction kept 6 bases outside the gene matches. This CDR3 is CASSLGDRAGTEAFF. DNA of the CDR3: TGTGCCAGCAGCTTGGGCGACAGGGCGGGCACTGAAGCTTTCTTT.

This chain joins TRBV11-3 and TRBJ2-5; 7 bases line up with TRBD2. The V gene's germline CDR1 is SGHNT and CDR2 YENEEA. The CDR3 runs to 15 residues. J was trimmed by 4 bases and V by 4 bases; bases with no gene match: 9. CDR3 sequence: CASSSGGVERETQYF. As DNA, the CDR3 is TGTGCCAGCAGCTCGGGGGGTGTGGAGCGAGAGACCCAGTACTTC.

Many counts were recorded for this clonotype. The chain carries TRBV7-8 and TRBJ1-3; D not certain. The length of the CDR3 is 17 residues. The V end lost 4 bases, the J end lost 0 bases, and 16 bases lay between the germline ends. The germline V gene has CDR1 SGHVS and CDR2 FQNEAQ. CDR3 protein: CASSSDRVLLSGNTIYF. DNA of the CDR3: TGTGCCAGCAGCTCGGACCGGGTACTCCTCTCTGGAAACACCATATATTTT.

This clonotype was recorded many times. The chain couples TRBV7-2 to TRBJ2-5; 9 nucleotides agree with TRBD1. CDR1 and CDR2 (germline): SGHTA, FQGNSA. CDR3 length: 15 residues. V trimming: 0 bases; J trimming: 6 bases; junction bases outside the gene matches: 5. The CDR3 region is CASSLAQQGAKTQYF. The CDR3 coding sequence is TGTGCCAGCAGCTTAGCCCAACAGGGGGCGAAGACCCAGTACTTC.

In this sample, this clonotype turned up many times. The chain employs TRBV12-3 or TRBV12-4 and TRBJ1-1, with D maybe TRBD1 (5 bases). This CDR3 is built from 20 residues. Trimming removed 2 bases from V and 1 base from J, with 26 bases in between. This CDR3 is CASSLRLGARVARRNTEAFF. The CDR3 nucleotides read TGTGCCAGCAGTTTAAGGTTGGGCGCCAGGGTCGCTCGCAGGAACACTGAAGCTTTCTTT.

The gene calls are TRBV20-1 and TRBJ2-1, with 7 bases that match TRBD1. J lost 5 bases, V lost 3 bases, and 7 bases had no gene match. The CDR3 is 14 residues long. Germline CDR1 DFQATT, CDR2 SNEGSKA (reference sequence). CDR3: CSASRQGYNNEQFF. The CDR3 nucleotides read TGCAGTGCTAGCCGACAGGGATATAACAATGAGCAGTTCTTC.

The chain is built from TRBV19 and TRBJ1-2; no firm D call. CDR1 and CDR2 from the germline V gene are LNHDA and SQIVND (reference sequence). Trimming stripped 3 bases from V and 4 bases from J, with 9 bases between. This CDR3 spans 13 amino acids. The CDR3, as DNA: TGTGCCAGTAGTATGGGCACCTCCTATGGCTACACCTTC. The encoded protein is CASSMGTSYGYTF. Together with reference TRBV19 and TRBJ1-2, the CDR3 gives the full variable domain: DGGITQSPKYLFRKEGQNVTLSCEQNLNHDAMYWYRQDPGQGLRLIYYSQIVNDFQKGDIAEGYSVSREKKESFPLTVTSAQKNPTAFYLCASSMGTSYGYTFGSGTRLTVV.

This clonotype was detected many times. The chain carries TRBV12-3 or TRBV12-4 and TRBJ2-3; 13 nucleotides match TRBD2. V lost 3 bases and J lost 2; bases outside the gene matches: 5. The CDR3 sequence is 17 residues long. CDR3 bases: TGTGCCAGCAGTTTGCCGGGACTAGCGGGATTCACAGATACGCAGTATTTT. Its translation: CASSLPGLAGFTDTQYF.

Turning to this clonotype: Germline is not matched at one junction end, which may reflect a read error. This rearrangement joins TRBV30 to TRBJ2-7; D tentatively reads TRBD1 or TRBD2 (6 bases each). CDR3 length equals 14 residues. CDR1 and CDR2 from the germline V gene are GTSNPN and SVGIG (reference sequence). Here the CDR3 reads CAWSVMGGLLEPAF. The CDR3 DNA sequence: TGTGCCTGGAGTGTAATGGGGGGCCTTTTGGAACCCGCCTTC.

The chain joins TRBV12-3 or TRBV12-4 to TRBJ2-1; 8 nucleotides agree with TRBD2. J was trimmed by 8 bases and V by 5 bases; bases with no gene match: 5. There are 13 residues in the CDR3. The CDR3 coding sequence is TGTGCCAGCAGTATCGGACTAGCTGATGAGCAGTTCTTC. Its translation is CASSIGLADEQFF.

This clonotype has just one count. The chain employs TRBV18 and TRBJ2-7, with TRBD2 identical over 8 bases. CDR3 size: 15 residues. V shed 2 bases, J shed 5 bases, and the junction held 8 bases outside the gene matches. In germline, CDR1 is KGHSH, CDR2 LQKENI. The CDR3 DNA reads TGTGCCAGCTCACCATCGAGCGGGAGAGGTAACGAGCAGTACTTC. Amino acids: CASSPSSGRGNEQYF.

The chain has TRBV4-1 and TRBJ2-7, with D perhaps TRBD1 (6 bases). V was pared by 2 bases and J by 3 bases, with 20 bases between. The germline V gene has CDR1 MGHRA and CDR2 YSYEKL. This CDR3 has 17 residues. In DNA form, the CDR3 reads TGCGCCAGCAGCCAAAATATCTCCCTGGAAGGGGGCTACGAGCAGTACTTC. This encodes CASSQNISLEGGYEQYF.

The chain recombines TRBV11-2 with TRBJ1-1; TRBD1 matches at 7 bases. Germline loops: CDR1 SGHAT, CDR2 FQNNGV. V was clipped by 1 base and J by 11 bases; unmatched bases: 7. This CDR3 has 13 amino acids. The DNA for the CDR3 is TGTGCCAGCAGCTTAGGCTGGGACAGTTTGGCTTTCTTT. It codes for CASSLGWDSLAFF.

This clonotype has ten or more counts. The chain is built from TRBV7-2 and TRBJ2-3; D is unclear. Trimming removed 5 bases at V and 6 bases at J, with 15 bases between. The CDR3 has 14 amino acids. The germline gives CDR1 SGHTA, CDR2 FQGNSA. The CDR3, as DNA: TGTGCCAGCAGCCCCGCCCCCGGTGGGGATACGCAGTATTTT. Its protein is CASSPAPGGDTQYF.

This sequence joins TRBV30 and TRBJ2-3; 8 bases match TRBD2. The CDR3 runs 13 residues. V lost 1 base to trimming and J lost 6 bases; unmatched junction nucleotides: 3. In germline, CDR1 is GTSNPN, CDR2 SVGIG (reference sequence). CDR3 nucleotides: TGTGCCTGGAGTGGACTAGCGTCGGATACGCAGTATTTT. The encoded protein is CAWSGLASDTQYF. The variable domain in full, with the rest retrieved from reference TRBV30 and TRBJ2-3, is SQTIHQWPATLVQPVGSPLSLECTVEGTSNPNLYWYRQAAGRGLQLLFYSVGIGQISSEVPQNLSASRPQDRQFILSSKKLLLSDSGFYLCAWSGLASDTQYFGPGTRLTVL.

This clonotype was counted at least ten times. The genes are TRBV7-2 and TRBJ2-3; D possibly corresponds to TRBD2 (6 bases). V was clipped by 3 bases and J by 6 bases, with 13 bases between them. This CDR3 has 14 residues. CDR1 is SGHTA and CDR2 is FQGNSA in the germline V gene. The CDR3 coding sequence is TGTGCCAGCAGCTTTTCTAGCGTCAGGGATACGCAGTATTTT. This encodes CASSFSSVRDTQYF.

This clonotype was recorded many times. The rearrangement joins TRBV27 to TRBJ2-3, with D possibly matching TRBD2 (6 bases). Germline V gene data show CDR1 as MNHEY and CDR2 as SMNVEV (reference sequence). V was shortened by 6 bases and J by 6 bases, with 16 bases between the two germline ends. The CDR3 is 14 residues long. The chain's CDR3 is CASREGTSTDTQYF. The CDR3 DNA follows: TGTGCCAGCAGGGAAGGGACTTCCACGGATACGCAGTATTTT.